A single sample gave rise to the 30 T cell receptor beta chains below, sequenced in a study of beta chain features in type 1 diabetes. Expressed TCRB transcripts got sequenced, as all isolated RNA was reverse transcribed. TCRdb's copy holds only in-frame clones and misses some; the assay was immunoSEQ multiplex PCR. The sample yields about 320,000 clones, about 15% seen once. Input material: central memory CD4+ T cells from blood. The receptors were gathered from a man aged 30-40 years in good health.

The sample holds many counts of this clone. The V gene is TRBV2, the J gene TRBJ1-6, with D tentatively TRBD1 (6 bases). The CDR3 length is 14 residues. Trimming cost V 4 bases and J 8 bases, with 12 bases left between them. Germline CDR1 reads SNHLY; CDR2 reads FYNNEI. The CDR3 loop reads CASSVIQGDSPLHF. The CDR3 coding sequence is TGTGCCAGCAGTGTAATACAGGGAGATTCACCCCTCCACTTT.

The chain couples TRBV7-2 to TRBJ2-7; tentatively, D is TRBD2 (6 bases). The CDR3 contains 16 residues. Germline CDR1 SGHTA, CDR2 FQGNSA. Trimming pared 4 bases from V and 2 bases from J, leaving 18 bases between. In nucleotides, the CDR3 is TGTGCCAGCAGCTCAACCGGGGGTAGATTCGCCTACGAGCAGTACGTC. Translating it yields CASSSTGGRFAYEQYV.

This clone showed up many times. The rearrangement links TRBV11-2 to TRBJ2-7; D may be TRBD1 or TRBD2 (5 bases each). The ends were cut back, 5 bases at V and 1 base at J, with 18 bases in the middle. Germline lookup yields CDR1 SGHAT and CDR2 FQNNGV. This CDR3 region has 16 residues. The CDR3 loop is CASSVPGRKVSYEQYF. CDR3 coding DNA: TGTGCCAGCAGCGTACCGGGACGGAAAGTTTCCTACGAGCAGTACTTC.

This clone was seen a few times. V usage is TRBV21-1 and J usage is TRBJ2-3; the table's D call of TRBD2 was not tested on the DNA. TRBV21-1 is annotated as a pseudogene. CDR3 length: 18 residues. CDR3 region: CASSKSRAGRAFTDTQYF. CDR3 nucleotide sequence: TGTGCCAGCAGCAAAAGTAGGGCCGGGAGGGCCTTTACAGATACGCAGTATTTT.

The chain has TRBV11-3 and TRBJ2-5; no clear D. CDR3 length equals 11 residues. Germline V gene sequence: CDR1 SGHNT, CDR2 YENEEA. Trimming left V 5 bases short and J 5 bases short, with 6 bases between. The CDR3: CASSRSETQYF. For the CDR3, the DNA is TGTGCCAGCAGCAGATCGGAGACCCAGTACTTC.

The chain couples TRBV6-1 to TRBJ1-2, with TRBD1 as a possible D gene (5 bases). Trimming pared 5 bases from V and 8 bases from J, leaving 18 bases between. CDR3 length equals 14 residues. Germline V gives CDR1 MNHNS, CDR2 SASEGT. The CDR3 sequence: CASSSLTAPGGYTF. CDR3 sequence (DNA): TGTGCCAGCAGTTCACTGACAGCCCCCGGGGGCTACACCTTC.

As regards this clone: The sample holds other DNA sequences that translate to the same CDR3. V gene TRBV19 combines with J gene TRBJ1-5; weak D call: TRBD1 (5 bases). Deletions cut 5 bases from V and 1 base from J, with 6 bases between. CDR3 length: 13 residues. Germline assignment: CDR1 LNHDA and CDR2 SQIVND (reference sequence). The CDR3 protein is CASSGDSNQPQHF. DNA for the CDR3: TGTGCCAGTAGTGGGGACAGCAATCAGCCCCAGCATTTT.

The V and J genes are TRBV6-6 and TRBJ2-2, with 7 bases that match TRBD2. V lost 1 base and J lost 5; bases outside the gene matches: 4. Looked up from germline, CDR1 is MNHNY and CDR2 is SVGAGI (reference sequence). The CDR3 loop spans 15 amino acids. The CDR3 is CASSYYPGRTGELFF. Written as DNA, the CDR3 is TGTGCCAGCAGTTACTACCCCGGGAGGACCGGGGAGCTGTTTTTT.

The chain couples TRBV6-1 to TRBJ1-5, with D uncertain. The CDR3 is 13 amino acids. V was pared by 4 bases and J by 5 bases, with 9 bases between. Germline V gene lookup returns CDR1 MNHNS and CDR2 SASEGT. This CDR3 reads CASSGKPDQPQHF. CDR3 DNA: TGTGCCAGCAGTGGGAAACCGGATCAGCCCCAGCATTTT.

This clone appeared a few times. This sequence joins TRBV28 and TRBJ2-7; TRBD1 matches at 9 bases. The CDR3 consists of 15 residues. The V and J ends lost 3 bases and 6 bases, in that order; junction bases with no gene match: 9. From germline, CDR1 is MDHEN and CDR2 SYDVKM. DNA for the CDR3: TGTGCCAGCAGTTTTAAAGGGATACAGGGGGCCGAGCAGTACGTC. Translated: CASSFKGIQGAEQYV.

This clone was picked up many times. The J gene is TRBJ2-7, the V gene TRBV7-9, with no clear D. Germline V gene sequence: CDR1 SEHNR, CDR2 FQNEAQ (reference sequence). The CDR3 loop spans 14 amino acids. V lost 1 base, J lost 0 bases, and 7 bases lay in between. The CDR3 is CASSLDAVSYEQYF. CDR3 DNA sequence: TGTGCCAGCAGCTTAGATGCAGTCTCCTACGAGCAGTACTTC.

This clone was found a few times. Other DNA sequences in this sample translate to the same CDR3. The chain employs TRBV5-4 and TRBJ2-5; tentatively, D is TRBD2 (5 bases). The CDR3 totals 13 residues. V lost 0 bases to trimming and J lost 5 bases, with 8 bases between them. CDR1 is SGHNT, CDR2 YYREEE, per germline (reference sequence). The CDR3 loop reads CASSLDPGETQYF. The CDR3, as DNA: TGTGCCAGCAGCTTGGACCCGGGGGAGACCCAGTACTTC.

In its sample, this clone was seen many times. The chain combines TRBV7-2 with TRBJ2-3; D call uncertain. This CDR3 is built from 13 residues. CDR1 and CDR2 from the germline V gene are SGHTA and FQGNSA. V was trimmed by 4 bases and J by 0 bases, leaving 5 bases between them. The CDR3 reads CASSSLSTDTQYF. In DNA, the CDR3 is TGTGCCAGCAGCTCCCTTAGCACAGATACGCAGTATTTT.

In this sample, this clone turned up many times. Other DNA sequences in the sample encode the same CDR3. This chain joins TRBV5-1 and TRBJ1-5; 7 positions match TRBD1. CDR3 length equals 15 residues. From germline, CDR1 is SGHRS and CDR2 YFSETQ. Trimming removed 0 bases from V and 2 bases from J; junction bases left unmatched: 2. The CDR3 coding sequence is TGCGCCAGCAGCTTGGGGACAGGAGGCAATCAGCCCCAGCATTTT. It encodes CASSLGTGGNQPQHF.

This clone was picked up a small number of times. The V call is TRBV9, the J call TRBJ1-1; D gene uncertain. The CDR3 has 13 amino acids. The germline gives CDR1 SGDLS, CDR2 YYNGEE. The ends were cut back, 3 bases at V and 2 bases at J, with 8 bases in the middle. CDR3 sequence: CASSGSRNTEAFF. Here the CDR3 DNA reads TGTGCCAGCAGCGGGAGTAGAAACACTGAAGCTTTCTTT.

This clone was recorded a few times. The rearrangement joins TRBV29-1 to TRBJ1-2; the D is unclear. The CDR3 is made up of 14 amino acids. Germline V lookup: CDR1 SQVTM, CDR2 ANQGSEA. V lost 1 base and J 0 bases, leaving 9 bases between the germline ends. CDR3: CSVEVTTANYGYTF. The CDR3, as DNA: TGCAGCGTTGAAGTGACAACTGCTAACTATGGCTACACCTTC.

Here the CDR3 DNA reads TGTGCCAGCAGCTCAGTACCGGGACTCGGAGAGAACACTGAAGCTTTCTTT. This codes for CASSSVPGLGENTEAFF. The chain has TRBV11-2 and TRBJ1-1, with D tentatively TRBD1 (5 bases). The germline V and J ends were trimmed by 4 bases and 1 base, with 19 bases remaining between them. Germline CDR1 and CDR2: SGHAT and FQNNGV. The CDR3 is 17 amino acids.

The rearrangement joins TRBV6-4 to TRBJ2-7, with D unresolved. The germline V gene encodes CDR1 MRHNA and CDR2 SNTAGT. The CDR3 consists of 13 residues. CDR3 region: CASRDPLSEKPMV. CDR3 DNA sequence: TGTGCCAGCAGGGATCCCTTATCGGAAAAGCCCATGGTC.

J is TRBJ2-7 and V is TRBV2; D may be TRBD1 or TRBD2 (5 bases each). V lost 6 bases and J 1 base, leaving 13 bases between the germline ends. Germline CDR1 SNHLY, CDR2 FYNNEI. The CDR3 length is 14 residues. CDR3 loop: CASSLVGESYEQYV. The CDR3 region has the DNA TGTGCCAGCAGCTTAGTGGGGGAATCCTACGAGCAGTACGTC.

This clone showed up just a few times. This rearrangement joins TRBV5-1 to TRBJ2-2; D ambiguous. Germline V CDR1 and CDR2: SGHRS, YFSETQ. The CDR3 totals 14 residues. Trimming took 4 bases from V and 2 from J, leaving 9 bases between them. CDR3 nucleotide sequence: TGCGCCAGCAGCCCCAAAATTAACACCGGGGAGCTGTTTTTT. It encodes CASSPKINTGELFF.

The gene calls are TRBV29-1 and TRBJ1-1; TRBD1 agrees at 7 bases. Trimming removed 2 bases from V and 11 bases from J; junction bases left unmatched: 11. The CDR3 length is 13 residues. Germline assignment: CDR1 SQVTM and CDR2 ANQGSEA. In nucleotides, the CDR3 is TGCAGCGTTGAACGAGGGGGCGGAATCAGGGCTTTCTTT. It specifies CSVERGGGIRAFF.

V usage is TRBV5-1 and J usage is TRBJ1-2; perhaps TRBD1 as D (5 bases). Germline V lookup: CDR1 SGHRS, CDR2 YFSETQ. The CDR3 is 14 amino acids. Between the trimmed V and J ends, which lost 0 bases and 3 bases, there was a span of 9 bases. CDR3 DNA sequence: TGCGCCAGCAGCTTGGAGGGGCGGCACTATGGCTACACCTTC. Its translation is CASSLEGRHYGYTF.

This chain links TRBV29-1 with TRBJ2-7; possible D gene TRBD1, 6 bases. This CDR3 region has 13 residues. Germline-derived CDR1 and CDR2 are SQVTM and ANQGSEA. V was pared by 2 bases and J by 2 bases, with 10 bases between. As DNA, the CDR3 is TGCAGCGTTGAAAACGGACAGACCTACGAGCAGTACTTC. Encoded protein: CSVENGQTYEQYF.

This clone has just a few counts. The genes are TRBV28 and TRBJ2-7, with D maybe TRBD1 (5 bases). This CDR3 comprises 13 residues. V was trimmed by 10 bases and J by 4 bases, leaving 17 bases between them. Germline CDR1 MDHEN, CDR2 SYDVKM. The CDR3 region has the DNA TGTGCCACACAAAATCAGGGTTTTTACGAGCAGTACGTC. It codes for CATQNQGFYEQYV.

The J gene is TRBJ2-3, the V gene TRBV18; 13 bases map to TRBD2. CDR1 and CDR2 (germline): KGHSH, LQKENI. The CDR3 sequence is 16 residues long. The V and J ends lost 4 bases and 5 bases, in that order; junction bases with no gene match: 6. The CDR3 region is CASSQQLAGGGDTQYF. In nucleotides, the CDR3 is TGTGCCAGCTCACAACAACTAGCGGGAGGGGGAGATACGCAGTATTTT. Combining the CDR3 with reference TRBV18 and TRBJ2-3 gives the whole variable domain NAGVMQNPRHLVRRRGQEARLRCSPMKGHSHVYWYRQLPEEGLKFMVYLQKENIIDESGMPKERFSAEFPKEGPSILRIQQVVRGDSAAYFCASSQQLAGGGDTQYFGPGTRLTVL.

This clone was counted only a few times. The J gene is TRBJ2-2, the V gene TRBV7-3, with TRBD2 matching over 13 bases. This CDR3 has 16 residues. Germline V gene data show CDR1 as SGHTA and CDR2 as FQGTGA. The V gene end was trimmed by 6 bases and the J gene end by 7 bases; junction bases not matched to a gene: 8. CDR3 protein: CASRPPGLAGNGELFF. The CDR3 region has the DNA TGTGCCAGCAGGCCTCCGGGACTAGCGGGAAACGGGGAGCTGTTTTTT.

The chain links TRBV7-2 to TRBJ1-1, with a weak D call TRBD1 (5 bases). Trimming cost V 1 base and J 1 base, with 7 bases left between them. Germline V lookup: CDR1 SGHTA, CDR2 FQGNSA. The CDR3 extends over 14 amino acids. DNA of the CDR3: TGTGCCAGCAGCTTAGGAGGGGAGAACACTGAAGCTTTCTTT. The encoded protein is CASSLGGENTEAFF.

In this sample, this clone turned up a few times. The rearrangement uses TRBV19 and TRBJ2-5, with D possibly being TRBD1 (5 bases). Trimming pared 3 bases from V and 1 base from J, leaving 9 bases between. The CDR3 has 14 amino acids. Germline assignment: CDR1 LNHDA and CDR2 SQIVND (reference sequence). The CDR3 DNA follows: TGTGCCAGTAGTATGGGGCAGGTCCAAGAGACCCAGTACTTC. This translates into CASSMGQVQETQYF.

This clone has just a few counts. The chain is built from TRBV19 and TRBJ1-6; 9 nucleotides match TRBD1. The V gene's germline CDR1 is LNHDA and CDR2 SQIVND (reference sequence). V was pared by 6 bases and J by 5 bases, with 2 bases of the junction left unmatched. This CDR3 is built from 14 residues. The CDR3 DNA is TGTGCCAGTAGGGACAGGGGTAATAATTCACCCCTCCACTTT. Amino acid sequence: CASRDRGNNSPLHF.

This sequence joins TRBV6-1 and TRBJ2-1; D uncertain. CDR1 MNHNS and CDR2 SASEGT come from the germline V gene. The CDR3 loop spans 11 amino acids. Trimming left V 7 bases short and J 8 bases short, with 9 bases between. The CDR3 region has the DNA TGTGCCAGCACCCACTCCGATGAGCAGTTCTTC. Translated, it gives CASTHSDEQFF.